These 18 T cell receptor beta chains originate from one sample sequenced in a study of blood T cell repertoires in COVID-19. Measured with immunoSEQ multiplex PCR; TCRdb has only the in-frame clones, and not every one. The sample includes more than 65,000 clones, around 84% seen only once; the top ten take 8% to 10%. The sequenced material came from peripheral blood. The source is an elderly woman with acute or convalescent COVID-19.

This clone was detected ten times or more. This chain uses TRBV30 with TRBJ1-4, with 7 bases lining up with TRBD1. The germline gives CDR1 GTSNPN, CDR2 SVGIG (reference sequence). After removal of 4 bases from V and 5 bases from J, the junction contained 7 bases not matched to a gene. The CDR3 is 14 residues long. CDR3 in amino acids: CAWTRDSRNEKLFF. The CDR3 coding sequence is TGTGCCTGGACCCGGGACAGTAGGAATGAAAAACTGTTTTTT.

J is TRBJ1-1 and V is TRBV30, with 8 bases identical to TRBD1. V trimming: 4 bases; J trimming: 3 bases; junction bases outside the gene matches: 22. There are 19 residues in the CDR3. The germline CDR1 and CDR2 sequences are GTSNPN and SVGIG (reference sequence). The CDR3 region has the DNA TGTGCCTGGATGGCGGACAGGGTGTCGAGGGGGCCCACGGACACTGAAGCTTTCTTT. It encodes CAWMADRVSRGPTDTEAFF.

This clone was counted a few times. V usage is TRBV18 and J usage is TRBJ1-5, with D possibly matching TRBD1 (6 bases). Germline V gives CDR1 KGHSH, CDR2 LQKENI. V gave up 2 bases and J gave up 1 base, with 12 bases separating them. The CDR3 covers 16 residues. CDR3 DNA sequence: TGTGCCAGCTCACCAAGATCGCAGGGGAGCAATCAGCCCCAGCATTTT. It codes for CASSPRSQGSNQPQHF.

V usage is TRBV5-4 and J usage is TRBJ2-1; a possible D gene is TRBD2 (6 bases). The germline CDR1 and CDR2 sequences are SGHNT and YYREEE (reference sequence). The CDR3 loop spans 15 amino acids. Trimming pared 2 bases from V and 2 bases from J, leaving 11 bases between. The CDR3 is CASSFRGSTYNEQFF. For the CDR3, the DNA is TGTGCCAGCAGCTTTCGGGGGTCGACCTACAATGAGCAGTTCTTC. Looking up the rest from reference TRBV5-4 and TRBJ2-1 gives the full variable domain: ETGVTQSPTHLIKTRGQQVTLRCSSQSGHNTVSWYQQALGQGPQFIFQYYREEENGRGNFPPRFSGLQFPNYSSELNVNALELDDSALYLCASSFRGSTYNEQFFGPGTRLTVL.

The V call is TRBV6-4, the J call TRBJ2-3; 7 bases match TRBD1. The CDR3 covers 14 residues. Trimming cost V 4 bases and J 2 bases; bases outside gene matches: 3. In germline, CDR1 is MRHNA, CDR2 SNTAGT. As DNA, the CDR3 is TGTGCCAGCAGTGTGGGACAGAACACAGATACGCAGTATTTT. Protein: CASSVGQNTDTQYF.

The J gene is TRBJ1-2, the V gene TRBV2; D is possibly TRBD1 (6 bases). The CDR3 is made up of 13 amino acids. The ends were cut back, 5 bases at V and 6 bases at J, with 13 bases in the middle. The germline gives CDR1 SNHLY, CDR2 FYNNEI. CDR3 nucleotides: TGTGCCAGCAGTATACAGGGACGGGATGGCTACACCTTC. Protein sequence: CASSIQGRDGYTF.

J is TRBJ2-1 and V is TRBV7-8; 10 positions agree with TRBD1. The CDR3 loop spans 15 amino acids. Trimming at V came to 4 bases and at J to 4 bases, leaving 4 bases not matched to a gene. Looked up from germline, CDR1 is SGHVS and CDR2 is FQNEAQ. The CDR3 DNA is TGTGCCAGCAGCTCTAGGACAGGGGGGTACAATGAGCAGTTCTTC. This translates into CASSSRTGGYNEQFF.

J is TRBJ1-1 and V is TRBV20-1, with TRBD1 matching 9 bases. Germline V gene lookup returns CDR1 DFQATT and CDR2 SNEGSKA (reference sequence). The CDR3 is 11 residues long. This CDR3 reads CADRGDTEAFF. In DNA, the CDR3 is TGCGCCGACAGGGGGGACACTGAAGCTTTCTTT.

For this clone: Within the sample, other DNA sequences also encode this same CDR3. This chain's CDR3 is CASSERGFYEQYF. The CDR3 nucleotides read TGTGCCAGCAGTGAGCGGGGTTTTTACGAGCAGTACTTC. The J gene is TRBJ2-7, the V gene TRBV6-1; D is possibly TRBD2 (6 bases). This CDR3 region has 13 residues. The V and J ends lost 3 bases and 4 bases respectively, with 10 bases between them. Per the germline V gene, CDR1 is MNHNS and CDR2 is SASEGT.

The rearrangement links TRBV7-3 to TRBJ2-4, with D tentatively TRBD2 (5 bases). Germline CDR1 and CDR2: SGHTA and FQGTGA. The CDR3 totals 13 residues. The V gene lost 0 bases and the J gene lost 8 bases, with 8 bases spanning the gap. The DNA of the CDR3 is TGTGCCAGCAGCTTAACATTCGGGGACATTCAGTACTTC. It yields the protein CASSLTFGDIQYF.

A single count supports this clone. The J gene is TRBJ1-1, the V gene TRBV30, with a weak D call TRBD1 (5 bases). CDR1 and CDR2 from the germline V gene are GTSNPN and SVGIG (reference sequence). The V gene lost 0 bases and the J gene lost 5 bases, with 10 bases spanning the gap. The CDR3 is made up of 13 amino acids. The CDR3 sequence: CAWSVPRGTEAFF. The CDR3 nucleotides read TGTGCCTGGAGTGTACCCCGGGGGACTGAAGCTTTCTTT.

CDR3 DNA sequence: TGTGCCACCAGCAGAGCCTTGGGACAGGGGGCTCTATGGGAAAAACTGTTTTTT. It specifies CATSRALGQGALWEKLFF. The chain links TRBV15 to TRBJ1-4, with 12 positions matching TRBD1. Germline V gives CDR1 LNHNV, CDR2 YYDKDF (reference sequence). The CDR3 has 18 residues. The trim removed 1 base at V and 8 bases at J, leaving 11 bases unmatched.

The chain uses TRBV5-1 and TRBJ2-3, with D maybe TRBD1 (7 bases). CDR3 length equals 13 residues. Looked up from germline, CDR1 is SGHRS and CDR2 is YFSETQ. V lost 7 bases, J lost 1 base, and 10 bases lay in between. For the CDR3, the DNA is TGCGCCAGCGGAGGGGGCCGCACAGATACGCAGTATTTT. It codes for CASGGGRTDTQYF.

The V and J genes are TRBV30 and TRBJ1-4, with TRBD1 identical over 9 bases. The germline gives CDR1 GTSNPN, CDR2 SVGIG (reference sequence). CDR3 length equals 14 residues. V was pared by 6 bases and J by 7 bases, with 9 bases of the junction left unmatched. CDR3 DNA: TGTGCCTGTTCCTCCGGGACAGGGTTTGAAAAACTGTTTTTT. It yields the protein CACSSGTGFEKLFF.

On this clone itself: The DNA is omitted, as the CDR3 cannot be located on it reliably, and the CDR3 follows TCRdb's listing. This chain connects TRBV12-1 to TRBJ2-5; whether TRBD2, the table's D call, matches the DNA was not checked. TRBV12-1 has pseudogene status. Both ends counted, the CDR3 spans 12 residues. CDR3 in amino acids: CASSFAGGTRDF.

The chain couples TRBV10-3 to TRBJ2-3; D is possibly TRBD1 (6 bases). Per germline, CDR1 ENHRY and CDR2 SYGVKD. The CDR3 covers 13 residues. With 4 bases removed from V and 6 bases from J, the gap between germline ends came to 11 bases. Here the CDR3 reads CAISGAGDDTQYF. The CDR3 DNA sequence: TGTGCCATCAGTGGGGCAGGGGACGATACGCAGTATTTT.

The rearrangement links TRBV5-1 to TRBJ2-1, with D possibly matching TRBD1 (8 bases). The CDR3 runs to 15 residues. V lost 2 bases and J lost 6, with 15 bases in between. Germline V gives CDR1 SGHRS, CDR2 YFSETQ. The DNA for the CDR3 is TGCGCCAGCAGCTTAGCGGGGACAGGTGTCAATGAGCAGTTCTTC. Its translation: CASSLAGTGVNEQFF.

This chain links TRBV25-1 with TRBJ1-3, with D tentatively TRBD1 (5 bases). V was trimmed by 6 bases and J by 0 bases, leaving 9 bases between them. The CDR3 consists of 14 residues. Per germline, CDR1 MGHDK and CDR2 SYGVNS. As DNA, the CDR3 is TGTGCCAGCAGCGACAGTTACTCTGGAAACACCATATATTTT. It codes for CASSDSYSGNTIYF.